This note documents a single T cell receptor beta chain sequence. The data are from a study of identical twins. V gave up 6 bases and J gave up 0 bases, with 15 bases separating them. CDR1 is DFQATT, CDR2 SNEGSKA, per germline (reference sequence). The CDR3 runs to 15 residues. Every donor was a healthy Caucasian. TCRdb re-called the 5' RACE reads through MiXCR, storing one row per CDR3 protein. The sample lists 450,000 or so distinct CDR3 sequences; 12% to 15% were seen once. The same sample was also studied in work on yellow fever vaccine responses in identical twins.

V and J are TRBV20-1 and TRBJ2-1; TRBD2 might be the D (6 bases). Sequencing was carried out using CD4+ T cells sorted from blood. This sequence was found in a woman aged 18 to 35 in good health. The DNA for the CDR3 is TGCAGTGCCCCCCGGGGGACGGACTCCTACAATGAGCAGTTCTTC. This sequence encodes CSAPRGTDSYNEQFF.